These 28 T cell receptor beta chains came from one sample sequenced in a study of vaccination effects on CD4 cells after COVID-19. These TCRs are of unknown antigen specificity. Expansion with viral peptide pools was applied to antigen-specific CD4+ T cells by the ViraFEST assay prior to sequencing. Having been cultured for ten to eleven days, the cells underwent CD4+ T cell isolation. Each participant received a vaccine that was either BNT162b2 or mRNA-1273, given as two doses. Assay used: immunoSEQ multiplex PCR; TCRdb lists only in-frame clones, some missing. Of some 30,000 clones in the sample, 60% to 80% were seen once. Material: CD4+ T cells from PBMCs cultured with HCoV-229E spike peptides, obtained after COVID-19 vaccination. These receptor sequences come from a human donor who received a COVID-19 vaccine.

The chain uses TRBV29-1 and TRBJ2-7; TRBD2 agrees at 11 bases. The CDR3 runs 15 residues. CDR1 and CDR2 (germline): SQVTM, ANQGSEA. V shed 1 base and J 6 bases; nucleotides not matched to a gene: 8. Here the CDR3 DNA reads TGCAGCGTTGAAGGGGAAGGGACTAGCGGTATCGAGCAGTACTTC. Translated: CSVEGEGTSGIEQYF.

The chain couples TRBV7-6 to TRBJ1-6, with unresolved D. V lost 5 bases to trimming and J lost 0 bases, with 14 bases between them. From germline, CDR1 is SGHVS and CDR2 FNYEAQ. CDR3 length: 17 residues. The CDR3 DNA follows: TGTGCCAGCAGCCACATGGACGGCAGCTCCTATAATTCACCCCTCCACTTT. Its protein product is CASSHMDGSSYNSPLHF.

V is TRBV13 and J is TRBJ2-2; D is ambiguous. Germline CDR1 PRHDT, CDR2 FYEKMQ (reference sequence). Deletions cut 0 bases from V and 3 bases from J, with 8 bases between. This CDR3 is built from 15 residues. CDR3 nucleotides: TGTGCCAGCAGCTTAGGCCGAATATACACCGGGGAGCTGTTTTTT. Its translation is CASSLGRIYTGELFF.

J is TRBJ1-5 and V is TRBV9, with D uncertain. The V end was cut by 0 bases, the J end by 0 bases, with 7 bases between. Germline-derived CDR1 and CDR2 are SGDLS and YYNGEE. The CDR3 contains 15 residues. In DNA form, the CDR3 reads TGTGCCAGCAGCGTAGGGTCCGTTAGCAATCAGCCCCAGCATTTT. Protein: CASSVGSVSNQPQHF.

The CDR3 DNA sequence: TGTGCCAGCATGCTAGCAGATACGCAGTATTTT. This translates into CASMLADTQYF. V gene TRBV3-1 (or the pseudogene TRBV3-2) combines with J gene TRBJ2-3; D gene ambiguous. The V gene's germline CDR1 is LGHDT and CDR2 YNNKEL (reference sequence). CDR3 size: 11 residues. V was pared by 7 bases and J by 4 bases, with 6 bases between.

The chain recombines TRBV7-2 with TRBJ2-1; D possibly corresponds to TRBD1 (5 bases). The CDR3 runs to 14 residues. Trimming stripped 7 bases from V and 7 bases from J, with 17 bases between. Germline CDR1 reads SGHTA; CDR2 reads FQGNSA. The CDR3 nucleotides are TGTGCCAGCATGTCACAGGCGGTACCTAATGAGCAGTTCTTC. Its protein is CASMSQAVPNEQFF.

The gene calls are TRBV4-1 and TRBJ1-4, with D unclear. Germline V gene sequence: CDR1 MGHRA, CDR2 YSYEKL. The CDR3 totals 16 residues. Trimming shortened V by 1 base and J by 5 bases, and 14 bases separated the two germline ends. The CDR3 spells CASSQVARQRNEKLFF. As DNA, the CDR3 is TGCGCCAGCAGCCAAGTTGCCCGACAACGGAATGAAAAACTGTTTTTT.

The V call is TRBV11-2, the J call TRBJ2-1, with D perhaps TRBD2 (5 bases). CDR1 is SGHAT, CDR2 FQNNGV, per germline. V lost 1 base and J lost 13, with 11 bases in between. The CDR3 length is 12 residues. The CDR3 DNA reads as TGTGCCAGCAGCTTAGCCCCTAGCCGTCAGTTCTTC. Residues: CASSLAPSRQFF. Drawing the rest from reference TRBV11-2 and TRBJ2-1, the complete variable domain is EAGVAQSPRYKIIEKRQSVAFWCNPISGHATLYWYQQILGQGPKLLIQFQNNGVVDDSQLPKDRFSAERLKGVDSTLKIQPAKLEDSAVYLCASSLAPSRQFFGPGTRLTVL.

This clone has more than one count but fewer than ten. This sequence joins TRBV2 and TRBJ2-7; 9 bases agree with TRBD2. V shed 8 bases and J 2 bases; nucleotides not matched to a gene: 7. CDR1 and CDR2 (germline): SNHLY, FYNNEI. The CDR3 has 14 amino acids. CDR3 residues: CASSTSGNTYEQYF. CDR3 nucleotide sequence: TGTGCCAGCTCGACTAGCGGTAATACCTACGAGCAGTACTTC.

V is TRBV18 and J is TRBJ2-3; D gene ambiguous. Germline loops: CDR1 KGHSH, CDR2 LQKENI. V was pared by 8 bases and J by 1 base, with 10 bases between. CDR3 length: 13 amino acids. The CDR3 coding sequence is TGTGCCAGCAGAACCAGGCGCACAGATACGCAGTATTTT. This gives the protein CASRTRRTDTQYF.

CDR3 loop: CASSILEYNEQFF. The CDR3 nucleotides are TGTGCCAGTAGTATTTTGGAATACAATGAGCAGTTCTTC. The V call is TRBV19, the J call TRBJ2-1; D is uncertain. The CDR3 totals 13 residues. The V gene's germline CDR1 is LNHDA and CDR2 SQIVND (reference sequence). Trimming removed 3 bases at V and 4 bases at J, with 7 bases between.

V and J are TRBV19 and TRBJ2-1; D remains unclear. CDR1 is LNHDA, CDR2 SQIVND, per germline (reference sequence). The CDR3 consists of 12 residues. V lost 6 bases to trimming and J lost 6 bases, with 9 bases between them. CDR3 residues: CASRGDSNEQFF. CDR3 DNA sequence: TGTGCCAGTAGGGGTGATTCCAATGAGCAGTTCTTC.

V is TRBV19 and J is TRBJ2-7; 8 positions agree with TRBD1. Germline V gives CDR1 LNHDA, CDR2 SQIVND (reference sequence). J lost 4 bases, V lost 3 bases, and 2 bases had no gene match. The CDR3 spans 13 residues. The CDR3 nucleotides read TGTGCCAGTAGTATCGACAGGGGTTACGAGCAGTACTTC. This sequence encodes CASSIDRGYEQYF.

This clone came up a few times. The CDR3: CASKAGEGSPLHF. The CDR3 coding sequence is TGTGCCAGCAAGGCAGGGGAAGGTTCACCCCTCCACTTT. V usage is TRBV2 and J usage is TRBJ1-6, with D maybe TRBD1 (6 bases). Germline values: CDR1 SNHLY, CDR2 FYNNEI. V lost 7 bases and J lost 9, with 13 bases in between. The CDR3 length is 13 residues.

A remark on this clone: Other nucleotide sequences from this sample produce the same CDR3. This rearrangement joins TRBV9 to TRBJ2-3; the D is unclear. This CDR3 comprises 15 residues. The V end was cut by 0 bases, the J end by 3 bases, with 11 bases between. Germline loops: CDR1 SGDLS, CDR2 YYNGEE. The DNA for the CDR3 is TGTGCCAGCAGCGTAGGGGCAGTTGGTACAGATACGCAGTATTTT. This codes for CASSVGAVGTDTQYF.

This sequence joins TRBV30 and TRBJ2-3; D uncertain. The CDR3 length is 13 residues. Between the trimmed V and J ends, which lost 4 bases and 0 bases, there was a span of 8 bases. Germline CDR1 is GTSNPN and CDR2 is SVGIG (reference sequence). The CDR3 sequence is CAWMADSTDTQYF. In nucleotides, the CDR3 is TGTGCCTGGATGGCGGATAGCACAGATACGCAGTATTTT. Looking up the rest from reference TRBV30 and TRBJ2-3 gives the full variable domain: SQTIHQWPATLVQPVGSPLSLECTVEGTSNPNLYWYRQAAGRGLQLLFYSVGIGQISSEVPQNLSASRPQDRQFILSSKKLLLSDSGFYLCAWMADSTDTQYFGPGTRLTVL.

This clone was found a few times. V is TRBV6-2 or TRBV6-3 and J is TRBJ2-7; TRBD2 might be the D (6 bases). There are 17 residues in the CDR3. CDR1 MNHEY and CDR2 SVGEGT come from the germline V gene. V gave up 2 bases and J gave up 3 bases, with 20 bases separating them. As DNA, the CDR3 is TGTGCCAGCAGTTACGTCCTCGGGAGCGTGTTGAGCTACGAGCAGTACTTC. Translated, it gives CASSYVLGSVLSYEQYF.

This clone was counted a few times. The genes are TRBV6-5 and TRBJ1-2, with 7 nucleotides matching TRBD1. The germline gives CDR1 MNHEY, CDR2 SVGAGI. The ends lost 0 bases at V and 6 bases at J; junction bases unmatched: 7. The CDR3 extends over 15 amino acids. CDR3 in DNA: TGTGCCAGCAGTTACTCAGGGGGCGCTAAGAATGGCTACACCTTC. The encoded protein is CASSYSGGAKNGYTF.

The chain carries TRBV2 and TRBJ2-5; D remains ambiguous. Trimming cost V 7 bases and J 5 bases, with 20 bases left between them. The CDR3 runs to 15 residues. Per the germline V gene, CDR1 is SNHLY and CDR2 is FYNNEI. The CDR3 loop reads CASTYSGRTQETQYF. The CDR3 DNA sequence: TGTGCCAGCACCTATTCTGGCCGAACCCAGGAGACCCAGTACTTC.

In this sample, this clone turned up once. This chain connects TRBV12-1 to TRBJ2-6; TRBD2, as called in the table, went unchecked against the DNA. TRBV12-1 represents a pseudogene. The CDR3 contains 18 residues. The CDR3, as DNA: TGTGCCAGCAGCTCCCTGGATTGGACTAGCGGGGGGGCCAACGTCCTGACTTTC. As protein: CASSSLDWTSGGANVLTF.

The V gene is TRBV5-6, the J gene TRBJ2-3; TRBD2 agrees at 16 bases. Trimming cost V 5 bases and J 10 bases; bases outside gene matches: 10. The CDR3 totals 16 residues. CDR1 is SGHDT and CDR2 is YYEEEE in the germline V gene. DNA for the CDR3: TGTGCCAGCAGGCCCGGGACTAGCGGGAGGGCGGCCGCGCAGTATTTT. Translating gives CASRPGTSGRAAAQYF.

This sequence joins TRBV6-5 and TRBJ1-2; unclear D gene. CDR3 length: 13 amino acids. With 11 bases removed from V and 3 bases from J, the gap between germline ends came to 16 bases. CDR1 is MNHEY and CDR2 is SVGAGI in the germline V gene. CDR3 protein: CAGSFSPYYGYTF. CDR3 sequence (DNA): TGTGCCGGAAGTTTTTCCCCCTACTATGGCTACACCTTC.

The J gene is TRBJ2-3, the V gene TRBV5-1; the D is unclear. Between the trimmed V and J ends, which lost 4 bases and 2 bases, there was a span of 11 bases. This CDR3 has 14 residues. Looked up from germline, CDR1 is SGHRS and CDR2 is YFSETQ. The CDR3 region is CASSKDSLTDTQYF. Here the CDR3 DNA reads TGCGCCAGCAGCAAAGATTCCCTCACAGATACGCAGTATTTT.

CDR3 sequence reads: CSVEKGTGHGELFF. CDR3 sequence (DNA): TGCAGCGTTGAAAAAGGAACAGGGCACGGGGAGCTGTTTTTT. V gene TRBV29-1 combines with J gene TRBJ2-2, with D tentatively TRBD1 (6 bases). Trimming stripped 2 bases from V and 7 bases from J, with 14 bases between. Germline CDR1 is SQVTM and CDR2 is ANQGSEA. The CDR3 has 14 amino acids.

This clone came up a few times. The V gene is TRBV9, the J gene TRBJ2-7; D unresolved. This CDR3 contains 19 residues. The V and J ends lost 4 bases and 3 bases respectively, with 29 bases between them. Germline CDR1 and CDR2: SGDLS and YYNGEE. CDR3 protein: CASSPPGNKGPGVRYEQYF. As DNA, the CDR3 is TGTGCCAGCAGCCCCCCTGGGAACAAGGGCCCCGGAGTCCGCTACGAGCAGTACTTC.

The J gene is TRBJ2-5, the V gene TRBV6-5; 10 nucleotides line up with TRBD2. V dropped 6 bases and J dropped 5; count of bases not matched to a gene: 3. Germline assignment: CDR1 MNHEY and CDR2 SVGAGI. CDR3 length equals 13 residues. CDR3 amino acids: CASRNSGGETQYF. In DNA form, the CDR3 reads TGTGCCAGCAGGAATAGCGGGGGGGAGACCCAGTACTTC.

V gene TRBV4-2 combines with J gene TRBJ2-5; no firm D call. This CDR3 has 15 residues. CDR1 is LGHNA and CDR2 is YNFKEQ in the germline V gene. Trimming removed 0 bases from V and 5 bases from J, with 13 bases in between. The CDR3 DNA follows: TGTGCCAGCAGCCAAGATGCGATGCGTTCGGAGACCCAGTACTTC. This translates into CASSQDAMRSETQYF.

This clone was found a few times. This chain joins TRBV27 and TRBJ1-3; D gene unclear. Trimming stripped 6 bases from V and 4 bases from J, with 16 bases between. Germline lookup yields CDR1 MNHEY and CDR2 SMNVEV (reference sequence). The CDR3 contains 15 residues. CDR3 amino acids: CASSPTTLLGNTIYF. The CDR3 nucleotides are TGTGCCAGCAGCCCGACAACTCTACTAGGAAACACCATATATTTT.